This T cell receptor beta chain was found in a study of blood T cell repertoires in COVID-19. Whole-study context: Each recovered donor of Cohort 3 presented with two negative PCRs, clearance, or symptom resolution.

Here immunoSEQ multiplex PCR was the method, and the copy in TCRdb shows in-frame clones only, minus some. The sample carries 200,000 to 250,000 clones, roughly 91% recorded once. Material for sequencing was PBMCs or T cells enriched from blood (not recorded which). The source is a man aged 25-40 years in a cohort exposed to, infected with or recovered from COVID-19 (not recorded which).

The CDR3 bases are TGTGCCAGCAGCTTGGAATCAGGGGGCGGCAATCAGCCCCAGCATTTT. Encoded protein: CASSLESGGGNQPQHF. V gene TRBV5-6 combines with J gene TRBJ1-5; 8 bases are shared with TRBD1. V shed 0 bases and J 2 bases; nucleotides not matched to a gene: 4. The V gene's germline CDR1 is SGHDT and CDR2 YYEEEE. CDR3 length: 16 amino acids.